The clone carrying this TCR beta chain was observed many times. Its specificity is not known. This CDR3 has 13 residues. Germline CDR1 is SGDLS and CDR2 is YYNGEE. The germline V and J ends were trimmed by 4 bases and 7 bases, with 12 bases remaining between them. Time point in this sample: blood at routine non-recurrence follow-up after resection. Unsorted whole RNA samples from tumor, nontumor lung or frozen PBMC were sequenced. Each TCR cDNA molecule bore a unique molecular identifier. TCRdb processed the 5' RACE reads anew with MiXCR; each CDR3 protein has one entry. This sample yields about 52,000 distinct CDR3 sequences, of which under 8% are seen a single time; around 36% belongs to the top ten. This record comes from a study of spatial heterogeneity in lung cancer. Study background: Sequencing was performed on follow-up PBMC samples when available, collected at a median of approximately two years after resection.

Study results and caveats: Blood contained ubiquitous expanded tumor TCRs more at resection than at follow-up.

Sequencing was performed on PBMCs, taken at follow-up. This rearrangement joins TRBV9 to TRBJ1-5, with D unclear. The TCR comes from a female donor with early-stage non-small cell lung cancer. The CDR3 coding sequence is TGTGCCAGCAGCCCCACGAAGGAGCAGCCCCAGCATTTT. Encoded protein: CASSPTKEQPQHF.